This T cell receptor (beta chain) was documented in a study of PD-L1 blockade in urothelial cancer. Turning to the study itself: At 3 weeks after treatment start (second dose) and again at 6 weeks, blood was analyzed. Median blood clonality was around 0.08, with some 89,000 unique TCRs. The study's findings and limits: Better survival was predicted by below-median pretreatment blood TCR clonality. It was durable-benefit patients whose tumor-associated blood clones expanded more at 3 weeks.

Some clones are missing from TCRdb's copy, which holds only in-frame ones; the method was immunoSEQ multiplex PCR. The data hold fewer than 80,000 clones, with 81% observed a single time. The CDR3 is 15 amino acids. J gave up 9 bases and V 0 bases, and 6 bases lay outside the gene matches. Germline CDR1 reads WSHSY; CDR2 reads SAAADI. Described time point: pretreatment peripheral blood. As for this clone: Its matching antigen is unknown.

This receptor was taken from a man in his sixties or seventies with urothelial cancer. Sequenced here: PBMCs, sampled around atezolizumab (anti-PD-L1) treatment. This chain connects TRBV10-2 to TRBJ2-1, with 9 nucleotides matching TRBD2. CDR3 sequence (DNA): TGCGCCAGCAGTGAGTCGGTAGCGGGAGTTGGTGAGCAGTTCTTC. It codes for CASSESVAGVGEQFF.